This T cell receptor (beta chain) was sequenced for a study of T cell responses to AZD1222 COVID-19 vaccine. Study findings and constraints: AZD1222 recipients seropositive at baseline numbered only five to seven. As reported, nearly half of all spike-specific TCRs target variant regions that are unmutated. Researchers took repertoire samples only after the peak T cell response had come.

The CDR3 totals 17 residues. The V and J ends lost 5 bases and 0 bases respectively, with 17 bases between them. Germline CDR1 reads SGHTA; CDR2 reads FQGNSA. Assay used: immunoSEQ multiplex PCR; TCRdb lists only in-frame clones, some missing. The sample carries over 90,000 clones, roughly 92% recorded once. In regard to this clone: Its antigen is as yet unknown.

This TCR was sampled from an adult who received the AZD1222 COVID-19 vaccine. The chain couples TRBV7-2 to TRBJ1-3; perhaps TRBD1 as D (5 bases). This specimen consisted of peripheral blood, obtained 28 days after the second AZD1222 dose. The CDR3 DNA reads TGTGCCAGCAGCCCGCTCCCGGGACTTAGCTCTGGAAACACCATATATTTT. This encodes CASSPLPGLSSGNTIYF.